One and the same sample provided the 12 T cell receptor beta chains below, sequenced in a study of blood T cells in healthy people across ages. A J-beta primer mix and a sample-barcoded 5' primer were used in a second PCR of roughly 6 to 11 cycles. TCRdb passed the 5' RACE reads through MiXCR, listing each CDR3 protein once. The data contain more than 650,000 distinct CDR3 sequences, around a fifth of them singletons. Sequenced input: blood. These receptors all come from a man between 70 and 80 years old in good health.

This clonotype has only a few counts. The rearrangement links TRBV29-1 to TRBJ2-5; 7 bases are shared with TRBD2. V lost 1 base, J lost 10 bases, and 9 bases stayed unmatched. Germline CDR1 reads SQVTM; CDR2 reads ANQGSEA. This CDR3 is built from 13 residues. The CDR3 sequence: CSVEGTSKRDQYF. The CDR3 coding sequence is TGCAGCGTTGAAGGGACTAGTAAAAGGGACCAGTACTTC.

The CDR3 sequence: CASSGGAYEKLFF. The CDR3 nucleotides read TGTGCCAGCAGCGGCGGGGCGTATGAAAAACTGTTTTTT. V usage is TRBV6-6 and J usage is TRBJ1-4; weak D call: TRBD1 (5 bases). Germline V lookup: CDR1 MNHNY, CDR2 SVGAGI (reference sequence). The V gene lost 6 bases and the J gene lost 6 bases, with 11 bases spanning the gap. This CDR3 region has 13 residues.

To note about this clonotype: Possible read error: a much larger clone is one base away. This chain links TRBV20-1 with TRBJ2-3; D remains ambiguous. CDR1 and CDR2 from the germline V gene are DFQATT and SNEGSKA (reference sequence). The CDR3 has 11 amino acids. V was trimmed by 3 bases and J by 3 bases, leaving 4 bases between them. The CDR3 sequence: CSARRTDTQYF. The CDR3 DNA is TGCAGTGCTAGGCGAACAGATACGCAGTATTTT.

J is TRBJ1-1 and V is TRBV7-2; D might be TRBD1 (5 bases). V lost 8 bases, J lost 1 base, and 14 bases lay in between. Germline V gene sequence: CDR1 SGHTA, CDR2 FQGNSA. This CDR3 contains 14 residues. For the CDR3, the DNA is TGTGCCAGCCGGGGGACGCCGGAGAACACTGAAGCTTTCTTT. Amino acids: CASRGTPENTEAFF. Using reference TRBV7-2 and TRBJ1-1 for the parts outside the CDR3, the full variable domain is GAGVSQSPSNKVTEKGKDVELRCDPISGHTALYWYRQSLGQGLEFLIYFQGNSAPDKSGLPSDRFSAERTGGSVSTLTIQRTQQEDSAVYLCASRGTPENTEAFFGQGTRLTVV.

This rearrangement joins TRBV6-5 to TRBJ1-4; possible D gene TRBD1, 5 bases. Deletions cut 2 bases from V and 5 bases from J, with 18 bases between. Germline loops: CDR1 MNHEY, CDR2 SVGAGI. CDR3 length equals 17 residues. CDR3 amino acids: CASSYQGAPRGNEKLFF. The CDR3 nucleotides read TGTGCCAGCAGTTACCAGGGCGCCCCGAGGGGAAATGAAAAACTGTTTTTT.

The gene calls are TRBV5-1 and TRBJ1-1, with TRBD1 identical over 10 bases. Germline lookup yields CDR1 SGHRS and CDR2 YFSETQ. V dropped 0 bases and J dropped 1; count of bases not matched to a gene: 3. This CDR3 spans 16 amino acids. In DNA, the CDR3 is TGCGCCAGCAGCTTGGGGGACAGGGGACAGAACACTGAAGCTTTCTTT. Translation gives CASSLGDRGQNTEAFF.

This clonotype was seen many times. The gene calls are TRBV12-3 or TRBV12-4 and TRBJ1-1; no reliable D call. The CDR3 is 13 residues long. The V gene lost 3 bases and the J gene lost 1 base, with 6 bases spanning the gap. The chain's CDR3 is CASSFGSNTEAFF. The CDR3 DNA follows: TGTGCCAGCAGTTTCGGTTCGAACACTGAAGCTTTCTTT.

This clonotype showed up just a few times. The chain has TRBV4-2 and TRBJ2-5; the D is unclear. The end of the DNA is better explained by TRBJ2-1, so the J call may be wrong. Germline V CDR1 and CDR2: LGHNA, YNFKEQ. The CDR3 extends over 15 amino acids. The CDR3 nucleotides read TGTGCCAGCAGCCAAGCGTGGCAAAGTGGAGATGAGCAGTTCTTC. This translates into CASSQAWQSGDEQFF.

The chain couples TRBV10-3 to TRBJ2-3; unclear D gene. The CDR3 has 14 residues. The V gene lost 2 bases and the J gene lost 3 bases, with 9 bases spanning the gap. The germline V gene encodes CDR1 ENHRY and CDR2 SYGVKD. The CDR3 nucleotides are TGTGCCATCAGTGAGCTCACTGTAACAGATACGCAGTATTTT. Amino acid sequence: CAISELTVTDTQYF.

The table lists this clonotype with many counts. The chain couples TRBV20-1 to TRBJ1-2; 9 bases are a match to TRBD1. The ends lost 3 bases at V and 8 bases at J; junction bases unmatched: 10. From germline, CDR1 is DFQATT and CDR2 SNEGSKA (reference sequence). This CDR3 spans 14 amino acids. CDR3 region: CSASPGTGNEGYTF. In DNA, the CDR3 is TGCAGTGCTAGTCCCGGGACAGGGAATGAGGGCTACACCTTC.

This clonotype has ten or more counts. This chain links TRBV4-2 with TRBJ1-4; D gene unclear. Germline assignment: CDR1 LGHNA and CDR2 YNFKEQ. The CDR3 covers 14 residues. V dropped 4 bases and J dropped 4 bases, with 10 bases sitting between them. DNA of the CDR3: TGTGCCAGCAGCCCTGGACGGTATAATGAAAAACTGTTTTTT. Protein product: CASSPGRYNEKLFF.

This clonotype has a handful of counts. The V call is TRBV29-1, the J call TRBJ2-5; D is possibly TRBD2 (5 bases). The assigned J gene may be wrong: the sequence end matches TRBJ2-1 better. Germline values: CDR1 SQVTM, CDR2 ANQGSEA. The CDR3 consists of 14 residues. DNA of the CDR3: TGCAGCGTAGAAAGCGGATCGAATGGAGATGAGCAGTTCTTC. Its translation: CSVESGSNGDEQFF.